Described below is a single T cell receptor (beta chain) sequence and its context. V lost 0 bases and J 2 bases, leaving 5 bases between the germline ends. Germline values: CDR1 MNHNS, CDR2 SASEGT. This CDR3 spans 13 amino acids. Original processing methods: Estimated nucleated cell counts came from reference gene primer amplification. This table comes from immunoSEQ multiplex PCR, and its TCRdb copy is limited to in-frame clones, with some not included. The V and J calls and the clone size are those of that table, but D and trimming were determined from the DNA. The table records about 87,000 clones, approximately 86% of them present only once. This entry is derived from a study of blood T cell repertoires in COVID-19. Looking at the study overall: Sources were T cells, B-cell-depleted T cells, or PBMCs; the material itself was cDNA or gDNA.

Input material: peripheral blood. This chain uses TRBV6-1 with TRBJ2-7; no firm D call. The TCR sequence derives from a man in his forties with acute or convalescent COVID-19. CDR3 nucleotide sequence: TGTGCCAGCAGTGAAGCCGGTCCCTACGAGCAGTACTTC. Its protein product is CASSEAGPYEQYF.